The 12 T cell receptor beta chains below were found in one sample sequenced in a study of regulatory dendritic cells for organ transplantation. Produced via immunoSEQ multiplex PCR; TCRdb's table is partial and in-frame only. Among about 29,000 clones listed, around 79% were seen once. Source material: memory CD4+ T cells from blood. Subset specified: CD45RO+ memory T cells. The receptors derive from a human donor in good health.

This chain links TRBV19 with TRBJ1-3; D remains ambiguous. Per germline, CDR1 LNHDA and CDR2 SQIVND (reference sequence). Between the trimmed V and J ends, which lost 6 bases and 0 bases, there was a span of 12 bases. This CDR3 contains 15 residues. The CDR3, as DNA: TGTGCCAGTAGCCTCGGATCTAACTCTGGAAACACCATATATTTT. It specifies CASSLGSNSGNTIYF.

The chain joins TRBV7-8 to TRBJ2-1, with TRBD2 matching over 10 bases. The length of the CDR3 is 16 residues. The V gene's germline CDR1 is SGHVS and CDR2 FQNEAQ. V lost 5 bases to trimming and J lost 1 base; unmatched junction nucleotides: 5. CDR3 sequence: CASSEKREGSYNEQFF. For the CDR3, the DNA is TGTGCCAGCAGCGAAAAGCGGGAGGGGTCCTACAATGAGCAGTTCTTC.

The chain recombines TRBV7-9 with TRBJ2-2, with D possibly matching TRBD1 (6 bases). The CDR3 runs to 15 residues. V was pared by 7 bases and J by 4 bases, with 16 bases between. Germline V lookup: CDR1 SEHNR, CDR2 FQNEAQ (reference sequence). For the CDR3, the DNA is TGTGCCAGCACCGATAAAGGGGGTAGCACCGGGGAGCTGTTTTTT. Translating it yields CASTDKGGSTGELFF. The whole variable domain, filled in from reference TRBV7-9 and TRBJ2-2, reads DTGVSQNPRHKITKRGQNVTFRCDPISEHNRLYWYRQTLGQGPEFLTYFQNEAQLEKSRLLSDRFSAERPKGSFSTLEIQRTEQGDSAMYLCASTDKGGSTGELFFGEGSRLTVL.

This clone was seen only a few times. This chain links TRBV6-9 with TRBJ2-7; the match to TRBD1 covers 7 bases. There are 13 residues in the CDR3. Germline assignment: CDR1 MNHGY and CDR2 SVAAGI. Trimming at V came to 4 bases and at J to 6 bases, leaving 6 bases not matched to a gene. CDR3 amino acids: CASSFQGTAEQYF. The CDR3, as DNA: TGTGCCAGCAGTTTTCAAGGGACAGCCGAGCAGTACTTC.

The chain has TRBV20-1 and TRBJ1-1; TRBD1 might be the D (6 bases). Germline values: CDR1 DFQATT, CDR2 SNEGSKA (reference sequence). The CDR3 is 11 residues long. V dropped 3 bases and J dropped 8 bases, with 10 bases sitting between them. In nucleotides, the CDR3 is TGCAGTGCTAGGTGGGGGACAGAAGCTTTCTTT. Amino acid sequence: CSARWGTEAFF.

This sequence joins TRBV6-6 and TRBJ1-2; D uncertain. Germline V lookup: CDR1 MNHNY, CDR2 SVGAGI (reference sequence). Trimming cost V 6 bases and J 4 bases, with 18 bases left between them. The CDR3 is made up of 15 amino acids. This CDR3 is CASSERTLRLYGYTF. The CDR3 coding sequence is TGTGCCAGCAGCGAAAGGACCCTTCGGCTCTATGGCTACACCTTC.

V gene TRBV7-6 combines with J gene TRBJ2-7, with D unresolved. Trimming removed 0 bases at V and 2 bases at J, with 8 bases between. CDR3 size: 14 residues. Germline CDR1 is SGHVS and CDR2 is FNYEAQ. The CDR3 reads CASSLAGSTYEQYF. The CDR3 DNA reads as TGTGCCAGCAGCTTAGCGGGATCGACCTACGAGCAGTACTTC.

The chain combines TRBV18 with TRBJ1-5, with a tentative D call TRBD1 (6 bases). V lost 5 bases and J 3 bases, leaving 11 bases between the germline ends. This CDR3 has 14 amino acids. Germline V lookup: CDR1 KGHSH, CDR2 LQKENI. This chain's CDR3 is CASSSDRPNQPQHF. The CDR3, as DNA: TGTGCCAGCTCATCAGACAGGCCCAATCAGCCCCAGCATTTT.

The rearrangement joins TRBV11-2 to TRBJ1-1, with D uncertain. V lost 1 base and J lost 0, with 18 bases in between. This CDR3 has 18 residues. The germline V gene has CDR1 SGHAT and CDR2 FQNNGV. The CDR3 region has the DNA TGTGCCAGCAGCTTAGGGCTCGGCTGGGCAGATATGAACACTGAAGCTTTCTTT. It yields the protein CASSLGLGWADMNTEAFF.

The CDR3 nucleotides read TGTGCCAGCAGCCCCTGGCCGGCAGGCGGGGGTACTGAAGCTTTCTTT. Translation: CASSPWPAGGGTEAFF. This chain connects TRBV5-7 to TRBJ1-1; tentative D call: TRBD1 (5 bases). TRBV5-7 is identified as an open reading frame with a role that is uncertain. V was shortened by 4 bases and J by 5 bases, with 21 bases between the two germline ends. This CDR3 is 16 amino acids long.

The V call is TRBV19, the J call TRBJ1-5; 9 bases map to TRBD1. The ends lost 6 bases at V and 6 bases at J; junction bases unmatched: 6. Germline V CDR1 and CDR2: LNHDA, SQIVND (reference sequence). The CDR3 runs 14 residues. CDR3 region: CASRTGGLTQPQHF. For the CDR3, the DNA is TGTGCCAGTAGGACAGGGGGTTTGACTCAGCCCCAGCATTTT. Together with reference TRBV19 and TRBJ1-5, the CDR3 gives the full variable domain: DGGITQSPKYLFRKEGQNVTLSCEQNLNHDAMYWYRQDPGQGLRLIYYSQIVNDFQKGDIAEGYSVSREKKESFPLTVTSAQKNPTAFYLCASRTGGLTQPQHFGDGTRLSIL.

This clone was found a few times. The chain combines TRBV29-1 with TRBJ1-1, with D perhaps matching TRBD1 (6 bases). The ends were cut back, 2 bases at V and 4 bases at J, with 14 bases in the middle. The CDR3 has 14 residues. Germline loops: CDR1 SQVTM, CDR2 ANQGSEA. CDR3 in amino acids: CSVEPHGGRTEAFF. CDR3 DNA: TGCAGCGTTGAACCCCATGGGGGGCGCACTGAAGCTTTCTTT.